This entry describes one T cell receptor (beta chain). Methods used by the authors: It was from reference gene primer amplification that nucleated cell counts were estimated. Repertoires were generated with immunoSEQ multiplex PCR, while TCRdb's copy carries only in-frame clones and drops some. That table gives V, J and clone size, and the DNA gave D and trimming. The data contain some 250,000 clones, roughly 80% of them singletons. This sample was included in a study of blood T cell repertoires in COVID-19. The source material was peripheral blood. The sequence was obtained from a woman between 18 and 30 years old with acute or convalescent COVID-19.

The CDR3 is CASSVAAVTGTYEQYF. The CDR3 DNA is TGTGCCAGCAGCGTAGCGGCTGTGACAGGGACCTACGAGCAGTACTTC. This rearrangement joins TRBV9 to TRBJ2-7; 7 bases are a match to TRBD1. Germline V lookup: CDR1 SGDLS, CDR2 YYNGEE. V gave up 0 bases and J gave up 2 bases; unmatched junction bases: 8. The CDR3 totals 16 residues.